These 27 T cell receptor beta chains were all obtained from the same sample, sequenced in a study of OX40 agonist ivuxolimab in advanced cancers. The data were produced by immunoSEQ multiplex PCR, yet TCRdb's version contains in-frame clones alone and is incomplete. Here the sample spans tens of thousands of clones, around 90% being singletons. This specimen was CD4+ or CD8+ T cells sorted from blood, taken in a trial of the OX40 agonist ivuxolimab. These receptors were obtained from an adult with an advanced solid tumor such as melanoma, head and neck, liver or kidney cancer.

The chain recombines TRBV7-9 with TRBJ1-3; the D is unclear. Trimming removed 1 base at V and 0 bases at J, with 7 bases between. The CDR3 totals 15 residues. Germline lookup yields CDR1 SEHNR and CDR2 FQNEAQ (reference sequence). DNA of the CDR3: TGTGCCAGCAGCTTAGTCCTCTCCTCTGGAAACACCATATATTTT. This gives the protein CASSLVLSSGNTIYF.

The chain is built from TRBV28 and TRBJ2-7, with 9 bases identical to TRBD1. The CDR3 is made up of 12 amino acids. Germline values: CDR1 MDHEN, CDR2 SYDVKM. Trimming took 8 bases from V and 3 from J; bases not matched to a gene: 2. The CDR3 loop reads CASSTGGYEQYF. Written as DNA, the CDR3 is TGTGCCAGCTCGACAGGGGGCTACGAGCAGTACTTC.

The gene calls are TRBV6-5 and TRBJ2-5, with a possible D match to TRBD2 (6 bases). Germline CDR1 reads MNHEY; CDR2 reads SVGAGI. CDR3 length: 12 amino acids. V was clipped by 7 bases and J by 5 bases, with 11 bases between them. CDR3 sequence reads: CASMRAGETQYF. CDR3 DNA: TGTGCCAGCATGAGGGCGGGGGAGACCCAGTACTTC.

The CDR3 reads CASSQDIRGSVNEKLFF. As DNA, the CDR3 is TGTGCCAGCAGCCAAGATATCAGGGGCTCCGTAAATGAAAAACTGTTTTTT. The chain combines TRBV14 with TRBJ1-4; D perhaps matches TRBD1 (6 bases). This CDR3 region has 17 residues. Germline lookup yields CDR1 SGHDN and CDR2 FVKESK. V shed 0 bases and J shed 5 bases, with 16 bases lying between them. The complete variable domain, with remaining parts taken from reference TRBV14 and TRBJ1-4, reads EAGVTQFPSHSVIEKGQTVTLRCDPISGHDNLYWYRRVMGKEIKFLLHFVKESKQDESGMPNNRFLAERTGGTYSTLKVQPAELEDSGVYFCASSQDIRGSVNEKLFFGSGTQLSVL.

The chain couples TRBV28 to TRBJ1-5, with 9 bases matching TRBD1. This CDR3 has 15 amino acids. CDR1 and CDR2 (germline): MDHEN, SYDVKM. Losses at the gene ends were 8 bases for V and 4 bases for J; bases not matched to a gene: 9. CDR3 amino acids: CASVDWGTGNQPQHF. The CDR3 nucleotides are TGTGCCAGCGTGGATTGGGGGACAGGGAATCAGCCCCAGCATTTT.

The rearrangement links TRBV7-3 to TRBJ2-7; D remains unclear. The V end was cut by 1 base, the J end by 0 bases, with 13 bases between. Germline V gene sequence: CDR1 SGHTA, CDR2 FQGTGA. The CDR3 length is 16 residues. The CDR3 sequence: CASSLRSSARSYEQYF. CDR3 nucleotide sequence: TGTGCCAGCAGCTTAAGATCCAGCGCGCGCTCCTACGAGCAGTACTTC.

This clone was found a few times. The V call is TRBV7-9, the J call TRBJ2-1, with 8 bases matching TRBD2. The CDR3 loop spans 15 amino acids. Germline V gives CDR1 SEHNR, CDR2 FQNEAQ (reference sequence). V was clipped by 1 base and J by 9 bases; unmatched bases: 8. The CDR3 sequence is CASSLESGRRIEQFF. CDR3 sequence (DNA): TGTGCCAGCAGCTTAGAGAGCGGGAGACGGATTGAGCAGTTCTTC.

This chain joins TRBV10-3 and TRBJ1-4; D is undetermined. The germline V gene has CDR1 ENHRY and CDR2 SYGVKD. The CDR3 extends over 16 amino acids. Trimming removed 0 bases at V and 0 bases at J, with 8 bases between. The CDR3 DNA follows: TGTGCCATCAGTGAGTCGGGCCCCTCAACTAATGAAAAACTGTTTTTT. Its protein is CAISESGPSTNEKLFF.

The chain links TRBV2 to TRBJ1-2, with 7 bases aligning to TRBD1. Germline V gives CDR1 SNHLY, CDR2 FYNNEI. V shed 5 bases, J shed 8 bases, and the junction held 14 bases outside the gene matches. The CDR3 covers 15 residues. CDR3 residues: CASSSRTTGSVGYTF. CDR3 in DNA: TGTGCCAGCAGTTCTAGAACGACAGGGAGCGTGGGCTACACCTTC.

The genes are TRBV6-5 and TRBJ2-1; D gene ambiguous. Per the germline V gene, CDR1 is MNHEY and CDR2 is SVGAGI. The CDR3 runs to 11 residues. V dropped 7 bases and J dropped 8 bases, with 9 bases sitting between them. Written as DNA, the CDR3 is TGTGCCAGCACCCTGGGCTATGAGCAGTTCTTC. Its translation: CASTLGYEQFF.

This chain connects TRBV19 to TRBJ2-2, with a tentative D call TRBD2 (6 bases). Trimming took 5 bases from V and 5 from J, leaving 9 bases between them. Germline V gene lookup returns CDR1 LNHDA and CDR2 SQIVND (reference sequence). CDR3 length: 13 residues. CDR3 DNA: TGTGCCAGTAGTTGGAGGGGAACCGGGGAGCTGTTTTTT. It encodes CASSWRGTGELFF.

The chain combines TRBV7-9 with TRBJ2-7, with TRBD2 matching over 7 bases. Germline V gene sequence: CDR1 SEHNR, CDR2 FQNEAQ (reference sequence). The CDR3 is 15 amino acids. Trimming cost V 1 base and J 1 base; bases outside gene matches: 4. The CDR3 bases are TGTGCCAGCAGCTTAGTTGGGAGGGATTCCTACGAGCAGTACTTC. Residues: CASSLVGRDSYEQYF.

The rearrangement links TRBV7-3 to TRBJ1-1, with unresolved D. V shed 5 bases and J shed 1 base, with 11 bases lying between them. This CDR3 contains 14 residues. Germline V lookup: CDR1 SGHTA, CDR2 FQGTGA. DNA of the CDR3: TGTGCCAGCAGCCTCAGTGGAACGAACACTGAAGCTTTCTTT. It yields the protein CASSLSGTNTEAFF.

The chain uses TRBV7-8 and TRBJ1-4; D is unclear. Germline CDR1 and CDR2: SGHVS and FQNEAQ. The ends were cut back, 4 bases at V and 2 bases at J, with 11 bases in the middle. This CDR3 region has 15 residues. The CDR3 DNA is TGTGCCAGCAGCTCCCTTGGAGGGACTAATGAAAAACTGTTTTTT. Encoded protein: CASSSLGGTNEKLFF.

CDR3 in amino acids: CASTLGGLGELFF. The DNA of the CDR3 is TGTGCCAGCACATTAGGGGGCCTCGGGGAGCTGTTTTTT. V is TRBV7-6 and J is TRBJ2-2; TRBD1 matches 7 bases. The CDR3 contains 13 residues. Trimming at V came to 7 bases and at J to 7 bases, leaving 6 bases not matched to a gene. Germline V lookup: CDR1 SGHVS, CDR2 FNYEAQ.

The V gene is TRBV6-5, the J gene TRBJ2-5, with no clear D. The CDR3 covers 15 residues. Trimming removed 0 bases at V and 5 bases at J, with 13 bases between. Germline CDR1 reads MNHEY; CDR2 reads SVGAGI. CDR3 in DNA: TGTGCCAGCAGTTACTCGATGGACGTCGGGGAGACCCAGTACTTC. Residues: CASSYSMDVGETQYF.

V is TRBV7-9 and J is TRBJ1-2; D uncertain. CDR1 is SEHNR and CDR2 is FQNEAQ in the germline V gene (reference sequence). This CDR3 region has 13 residues. V lost 4 bases and J lost 6, with 12 bases in between. The CDR3 nucleotides are TGTGCCAGCAGCTCACAGATTCGGGATGGCTACACCTTC. Its translation is CASSSQIRDGYTF. The complete variable domain, with remaining parts taken from reference TRBV7-9 and TRBJ1-2, reads DTGVSQNPRHKITKRGQNVTFRCDPISEHNRLYWYRQTLGQGPEFLTYFQNEAQLEKSRLLSDRFSAERPKGSFSTLEIQRTEQGDSAMYLCASSSQIRDGYTFGSGTRLTVV.

This chain joins TRBV5-1 and TRBJ2-3; no definite D call. V shed 2 bases and J shed 3 bases, with 4 bases lying between them. The CDR3 is 12 residues long. Per the germline V gene, CDR1 is SGHRS and CDR2 is YFSETQ. The CDR3 DNA follows: TGCGCCAGCAGCTTCCAAACAGATACGCAGTATTTT. Its translation: CASSFQTDTQYF. The complete variable domain, with remaining parts taken from reference TRBV5-1 and TRBJ2-3, reads KAGVTQTPRYLIKTRGQQVTLSCSPISGHRSVSWYQQTPGQGLQFLFEYFSETQRNKGNFPGRFSGRQFSNSRSEMNVSTLELGDSALYLCASSFQTDTQYFGPGTRLTVL.

The rearrangement uses TRBV7-9 and TRBJ1-5; TRBD1 aligns across 9 bases. This CDR3 is built from 15 residues. CDR1 and CDR2 from the germline V gene are SEHNR and FQNEAQ (reference sequence). V trimming: 5 bases; J trimming: 3 bases; junction bases outside the gene matches: 5. This CDR3 reads CASSTGDRANQPQHF. The DNA of the CDR3 is TGTGCCAGCAGCACGGGGGACAGGGCCAATCAGCCCCAGCATTTT. Full variable domain (missing parts from reference TRBV7-9 and TRBJ1-5): DTGVSQNPRHKITKRGQNVTFRCDPISEHNRLYWYRQTLGQGPEFLTYFQNEAQLEKSRLLSDRFSAERPKGSFSTLEIQRTEQGDSAMYLCASSTGDRANQPQHFGDGTRLSIL.

This chain joins TRBV18 and TRBJ2-5; D gene ambiguous. In germline, CDR1 is KGHSH, CDR2 LQKENI. This CDR3 spans 15 amino acids. The V end was cut by 5 bases, the J end by 4 bases, with 17 bases between. Written as DNA, the CDR3 is TGTGCCAGCTCAACCCTTGGTCAGAAGGGAGAGACCCAGTACTTC. Translation: CASSTLGQKGETQYF.

The CDR3 sequence is CASSYRNNEQFF. The CDR3 DNA reads TGTGCCAGCAGCTACAGGAACAATGAGCAGTTCTTC. This chain links TRBV7-9 with TRBJ2-1; the D gene is possibly TRBD1 (5 bases). The CDR3 has 12 residues. The V gene lost 4 bases and the J gene lost 5 bases, with 6 bases spanning the gap. Germline CDR1 is SEHNR and CDR2 is FQNEAQ (reference sequence).

The V call is TRBV27, the J call TRBJ2-3, with 12 bases lining up with TRBD2. V dropped 2 bases and J dropped 6; count of bases not matched to a gene: 3. Germline lookup yields CDR1 MNHEY and CDR2 SMNVEV (reference sequence). The CDR3 consists of 15 residues. The CDR3 reads CASSLRLAGDDTQYF. CDR3 in DNA: TGTGCCAGCAGTTTAAGACTAGCGGGAGACGATACGCAGTATTTT.

The rearrangement joins TRBV6-4 to TRBJ1-1, with D tentatively TRBD1 (6 bases). Looked up from germline, CDR1 is MRHNA and CDR2 is SNTAGT. This CDR3 has 15 amino acids. Trimming pared 8 bases from V and 1 base from J, leaving 17 bases between. DNA for the CDR3: TGTGCCAGCCGTCTCAAGGGGGGTCCGAACACTGAAGCTTTCTTT. It yields the protein CASRLKGGPNTEAFF.

J is TRBJ2-4 and V is TRBV28, with 7 bases aligning to TRBD1. The CDR3 covers 14 residues. The junction had 3 bases not matched to a gene; V was cut back by 6 bases and J by 1 base. The V gene's germline CDR1 is MDHEN and CDR2 SYDVKM. The CDR3 sequence is CASRLTGAKNIQYF. For the CDR3, the DNA is TGTGCCAGCAGGTTGACAGGGGCCAAAAACATTCAGTACTTC.

The chain combines TRBV30 with TRBJ2-3; unclear D gene. This CDR3 comprises 14 residues. Trimming took 0 bases from V and 0 from J, leaving 7 bases between them. Per germline, CDR1 GTSNPN and CDR2 SVGIG (reference sequence). The DNA for the CDR3 is TGTGCCTGGAGTGTACCGACGAGCACAGATACGCAGTATTTT. This codes for CAWSVPTSTDTQYF.

The genes are TRBV5-8 and TRBJ1-2; 11 positions match TRBD1. The CDR3 contains 15 residues. V lost 0 bases to trimming and J lost 8 bases; unmatched junction nucleotides: 6. From germline, CDR1 is SGHTS and CDR2 YDEGEE. This CDR3 reads CASSLDGQGAEGYTF. Written as DNA, the CDR3 is TGTGCCAGCAGCTTGGACGGACAGGGGGCAGAAGGCTACACCTTC.

The CDR3 loop is CASTGTGIGYTF. CDR3 bases: TGTGCCAGTACCGGGACAGGGATCGGCTACACCTTC. The chain employs TRBV19 and TRBJ1-2, with 9 positions matching TRBD1. Per germline, CDR1 LNHDA and CDR2 SQIVND (reference sequence). The V and J ends lost 7 bases and 8 bases, in that order; junction bases with no gene match: 5. This CDR3 is built from 12 residues.